A single sample is the source of the 16 T cell receptor beta chains below, sequenced in a study of Graves' ophthalmopathy and Graves' hyperthyroidism. Amplification of TCR beta CDR3 regions used RNA transcripts. HTBI-primed first-round RT-PCR preceded second-round multiplex PCR. Each CDR3 protein is one row after TCRdb ran MiXCR on the multiplex PCR reads. The sample consists of almost 750,000 distinct CDR3 sequences, 40% of them appearing once. Sequenced input: peripheral blood. The receptors originated from an adult man with Graves' ophthalmopathy.

The chain links TRBV24-1 to TRBJ2-7; the D call may be TRBD1 or TRBD2 (5 bases each). Trimming left V 11 bases short and J 0 bases short, with 19 bases between. This CDR3 region has 15 residues. Germline CDR1 reads KGHDR; CDR2 reads SFDVKD. CDR3 sequence: CARKSGTHLSYEQYF. In DNA, the CDR3 is TGTGCCAGGAAGTCCGGGACCCATCTCTCCTACGAGCAGTACTTC.

On this clonotype itself: One base away lies a much larger clone, so this may be a sequencing read error. V and J are TRBV5-6 and TRBJ2-5; D may be TRBD1 (6 bases). The germline V and J ends were trimmed by 9 bases and 5 bases, with 23 bases remaining between them. The CDR3 sequence is 15 residues long. CDR1 SGHDT and CDR2 YYEEEE come from the germline V gene. The CDR3 loop is CAIRKMTGLGETQYF. For the CDR3, the DNA is TGTGCCATCAGGAAGATGACAGGTCTGGGGGAGACCCAGTACTTC.

This clonotype was seen more than once but under ten times. The chain employs TRBV20-1 and TRBJ2-2; 9 bases align to TRBD2. This CDR3 comprises 15 residues. Germline values: CDR1 DFQATT, CDR2 SNEGSKA (reference sequence). V gave up 6 bases and J gave up 2 bases; unmatched junction bases: 7. CDR3 protein: CSATRTSENTGELFF. CDR3 sequence (DNA): TGCAGTGCAACTCGGACTAGCGAAAACACCGGGGAGCTGTTTTTT.

This clonotype appeared a few times. V and J are TRBV7-2 and TRBJ1-6, with 8 bases aligning to TRBD1. Germline assignment: CDR1 SGHTA and CDR2 FQGNSA. CDR3 length: 15 residues. With 6 bases clipped from V and 7 bases from J, the junction kept 8 bases outside the gene matches. Here the CDR3 reads CASSRLDRANSPLHF. For the CDR3, the DNA is TGTGCCAGCAGTCGACTGGACAGGGCAAATTCACCCCTCCACTTT. Supplemented by reference TRBV7-2 and TRBJ1-6, the full variable domain reads GAGVSQSPSNKVTEKGKDVELRCDPISGHTALYWYRQSLGQGLEFLIYFQGNSAPDKSGLPSDRFSAERTGGSVSTLTIQRTQQEDSAVYLCASSRLDRANSPLHFGNGTRLTVT.

This clonotype turned up a few times. The V gene is TRBV6-6, the J gene TRBJ2-7; 10 bases are a match to TRBD2. The CDR3 runs to 14 residues. V lost 6 bases to trimming and J lost 5 bases; unmatched junction nucleotides: 7. Germline CDR1 and CDR2: MNHNY and SVGAGI (reference sequence). The CDR3 protein is CASSTPSGSHEQYF. For the CDR3, the DNA is TGTGCCAGCAGCACACCTAGCGGGAGCCACGAGCAGTACTTC.

The chain combines TRBV10-2 with TRBJ1-1; D gene uncertain. V gave up 2 bases and J gave up 2 bases, with 9 bases separating them. The CDR3 loop spans 14 amino acids. The germline V gene encodes CDR1 WSHSY and CDR2 SAAADI. The CDR3 reads CASSERSYNTEAFF. CDR3 DNA sequence: TGCGCCAGCAGTGAGCGCAGTTACAACACTGAAGCTTTCTTT.

This clonotype was found once. The V gene is TRBV15, the J gene TRBJ2-5; D perhaps matches TRBD1 (6 bases). The CDR3 totals 16 residues. Germline V gene sequence: CDR1 LNHNV, CDR2 YYDKDF (reference sequence). Trimming left V 5 bases short and J 5 bases short, with 21 bases between. The CDR3 DNA sequence: TGTGCCACCAGCTCACCCTCGCAGGGGCGAAAGGAGACCCAGTACTTC. Protein product: CATSSPSQGRKETQYF. Full variable domain (remainder filled in from reference TRBV15 and TRBJ2-5): DAMVIQNPRYQVTQFGKPVTLSCSQTLNHNVMYWYQQKSSQAPKLLFHYYDKDFNNEADTPDNFQSRRPNTSFCFLDIRSPGLGDTAMYLCATSSPSQGRKETQYFGPGTRLLVL.

This chain links TRBV7-9 with TRBJ2-2; D could derive from TRBD1 or TRBD2 (6 bases each). Germline values: CDR1 SEHNR, CDR2 FQNEAQ (reference sequence). CDR3 length: 15 amino acids. Trimming took off 3 bases at V and 4 bases at J, with 12 bases between the two ends. CDR3 amino acids: CASSLVRGGTGELFF. The DNA of the CDR3 is TGTGCCAGCAGCTTGGTCAGGGGAGGCACCGGGGAGCTGTTTTTT.

This clonotype was detected only once. In this CDR3 the conserved last residue, phenylalanine or tryptophan, is missing, so a read error is likely. The DNA is omitted, as the CDR3 cannot be located on it reliably, and the CDR3 follows TCRdb's listing. J is TRBJ2-5 and V is TRBV2; the table's D call TRBD1 went unverified against the DNA. Germline V gives CDR1 SNHLY, CDR2 FYNNEI. The length of the CDR3 is 9 amino acids, counting both ends. This chain's CDR3 is CASSEAGGL.

The V gene is TRBV7-9, the J gene TRBJ2-5; D gene ambiguous. CDR3 size: 13 residues. V lost 5 bases to trimming and J lost 2 bases, with 9 bases between them. The germline V gene encodes CDR1 SEHNR and CDR2 FQNEAQ (reference sequence). The CDR3 coding sequence is TGTGCCAGCAGCAGGGCACAGCAAGAGACCCAGTACTTC. Its translation is CASSRAQQETQYF.

V and J are TRBV7-2 and TRBJ2-7; D may be TRBD1 (5 bases). V gave up 1 base and J gave up 6 bases, with 19 bases separating them. Germline-derived CDR1 and CDR2 are SGHTA and FQGNSA. This CDR3 is built from 16 residues. CDR3 bases: TGTGCCAGCAGCTTAGGCCAGGGCCATGGTGCTACCGAGCAGTACTTC. It translates to CASSLGQGHGATEQYF.

V usage is TRBV10-2 and J usage is TRBJ2-5, with 7 bases aligning to TRBD2. Unmatched junction bases numbered 2, after V lost 3 bases and J lost 1 base. The length of the CDR3 is 14 residues. CDR1 and CDR2 (germline): WSHSY, SAAADI. In nucleotides, the CDR3 is TGCGCCAGCAGTGACGGGGGGTTCCAAGAGACCCAGTACTTC. Translation gives CASSDGGFQETQYF.

The chain combines TRBV29-1 with TRBJ1-1, with D possibly being TRBD1 (5 bases). Germline CDR1 SQVTM, CDR2 ANQGSEA. The CDR3 loop spans 14 amino acids. CDR3 sequence: CSAPTGTMNTEAFF. The DNA for the CDR3 is TGCAGTGCCCCAACCGGGACTATGAACACTGAAGCTTTCTTT. The full variable domain, completed using reference TRBV29-1 and TRBJ1-1, is SAVISQKPSRDICQRGTSLTIQCQVDSQVTMMFWYRQQPGQSLTLIATANQGSEATYESGFVIDKFPISRPNLTFSTLTVSNMSPEDSSIYLCSAPTGTMNTEAFFGQGTRLTVV.

This clonotype was detected only a few times. V is TRBV2 and J is TRBJ1-2; TRBD1 matches 7 bases. J gave up 8 bases and V 5 bases, and 8 bases lay outside the gene matches. The germline V gene has CDR1 SNHLY and CDR2 FYNNEI. CDR3 length equals 13 residues. DNA of the CDR3: TGTGCCAGCAGTTTAGAGGGGGCGAAAGGCTACACCTTC. It is translated as CASSLEGAKGYTF.

V and J are TRBV7-9 and TRBJ2-2; perhaps D is TRBD1 or TRBD2 (5 bases each). Germline values: CDR1 SEHNR, CDR2 FQNEAQ (reference sequence). Trimming stripped 6 bases from V and 6 bases from J, with 20 bases between. The CDR3 contains 16 residues. The CDR3 bases are TGTGCCAGCAGAGACCACCGGGACCCAACACCCGGGGAGCTGTTTTTT. Amino acid sequence: CASRDHRDPTPGELFF.

This clonotype has more than one count but fewer than ten. CDR3 nucleotide sequence: TGTGCCAGCAAAAGGAGCGGGGGAGGTATCGGGGAGCTGTTTTTT. It codes for CASKRSGGGIGELFF. This chain uses TRBV2 with TRBJ2-2; 8 nucleotides align to TRBD2. This CDR3 has 15 amino acids. Germline V CDR1 and CDR2: SNHLY, FYNNEI. Trimming took 7 bases from V and 7 from J; bases not matched to a gene: 11.